Presented here are 14 T cell receptor beta chains from one specimen sequenced in a study of cytomegalovirus exposure and HLA in healthy donors. The PCR used 60 Vbeta and 13 Jbeta primers. Using immunoSEQ multiplex PCR, the repertoire was profiled, and TCRdb retains in-frame clones only, with some absent. The sample has some 120,000 clones; around four fifths are singletons. Sample: PBMCs. The receptor set was obtained from a male donor in good health and CMV-seropositive.

The chain joins TRBV4-2 to TRBJ2-5; 14 positions agree with TRBD2. The CDR3 loop spans 19 amino acids. From germline, CDR1 is LGHNA and CDR2 YNFKEQ. V trimming: 1 base; J trimming: 5 bases; junction bases outside the gene matches: 12. The CDR3 loop is CASSQVVTGLAGDAETQYF. As DNA, the CDR3 is TGTGCCAGCAGCCAAGTTGTAACGGGACTAGCGGGAGATGCGGAGACCCAGTACTTC.

The chain uses TRBV18 and TRBJ1-2; 7 nucleotides match TRBD1. The CDR3 runs to 14 residues. The germline CDR1 and CDR2 sequences are KGHSH and LQKENI. The ends lost 6 bases at V and 3 bases at J; junction bases unmatched: 7. The CDR3 nucleotides read TGTGCCAGCTCCCAAGACAGGGTGGACTATGGCTACACCTTC. Translated: CASSQDRVDYGYTF.

This chain uses TRBV28 with TRBJ2-5, with TRBD2 matching over 8 bases. CDR1 and CDR2 from the germline V gene are MDHEN and SYDVKM. This CDR3 is 15 amino acids long. Trimming cost V 7 bases and J 5 bases; bases outside gene matches: 12. CDR3: CASNGRDGRAETQYF. The CDR3, as DNA: TGTGCCAGCAACGGGAGAGACGGGAGGGCGGAGACCCAGTACTTC.

The V call is TRBV28, the J call TRBJ1-1; the D gene is possibly TRBD1 (5 bases). Germline V gene sequence: CDR1 MDHEN, CDR2 SYDVKM. This CDR3 has 14 amino acids. The V end lost 6 bases, the J end lost 2 bases, and 13 bases lay between the germline ends. Here the CDR3 DNA reads TGTGCCAGCAGGACCGGGAGGGGAAACACTGAAGCTTTCTTT. Encoded protein: CASRTGRGNTEAFF.

This clone was recorded once. The chain joins TRBV11-2 to TRBJ2-2, with 9 bases that match TRBD2. Trimming removed 3 bases from V and 5 bases from J; junction bases left unmatched: 4. Germline V gene sequence: CDR1 SGHAT, CDR2 FQNNGV. This CDR3 comprises 15 residues. In nucleotides, the CDR3 is TGTGCCAGCAGCTTTCGAGCGGGAGGTACCGGGGAGCTGTTTTTT. It specifies CASSFRAGGTGELFF.

The rearrangement links TRBV7-3 to TRBJ2-1; 10 bases match TRBD1. The germline V gene encodes CDR1 SGHTA and CDR2 FQGTGA. This CDR3 has 13 residues. Trimming removed 2 bases from V and 8 bases from J; junction bases left unmatched: 0. The CDR3 sequence is CASSLGTGDEQFF. The CDR3, as DNA: TGTGCCAGCAGCTTAGGGACAGGGGATGAGCAGTTCTTC.

This clone was counted a single time. V is TRBV7-2 and J is TRBJ2-3, with 10 bases fitting TRBD2. Germline CDR1 reads SGHTA; CDR2 reads FQGNSA. Trimming cost V 4 bases and J 5 bases; bases outside gene matches: 3. CDR3 length: 14 residues. CDR3 coding DNA: TGTGCCAGCAGCTCTCGACTAGCGGGAGATACGCAGTATTTT. Protein: CASSSRLAGDTQYF.

CDR3 protein: CSVDYEYNEQFF. Written as DNA, the CDR3 is TGCAGCGTGGACTACGAGTACAATGAGCAGTTCTTC. This chain connects TRBV29-1 to TRBJ2-1; possible D gene TRBD2, 6 bases. CDR1 SQVTM and CDR2 ANQGSEA come from the germline V gene. The CDR3 spans 12 residues. V dropped 6 bases and J dropped 4 bases, with 10 bases sitting between them.

J is TRBJ2-1 and V is TRBV27; 10 nucleotides align to TRBD1. Germline V CDR1 and CDR2: MNHEY, SMNVEV (reference sequence). The CDR3 length is 12 residues. The junction had 0 bases not matched to a gene; V was cut back by 6 bases and J by 7 bases. The CDR3 reads CASRDRGNEQFF. For the CDR3, the DNA is TGTGCCAGCAGGGACAGGGGGAATGAGCAGTTCTTC.

This clone was detected once. The rearrangement uses TRBV15 and TRBJ2-5, with D possibly TRBD1 on 6 matching bases. V dropped 2 bases and J dropped 10 bases, with 11 bases sitting between them. The CDR3 spans 12 residues. The germline CDR1 and CDR2 sequences are LNHNV and YYDKDF (reference sequence). In DNA form, the CDR3 reads TGTGCCACCAGCAGAAAACAGGGTGGCCAGTACTTC. It translates to CATSRKQGGQYF.

This clone came up a few times. V is TRBV6-5 and J is TRBJ2-3, with D perhaps matching TRBD2 (7 bases). V was shortened by 0 bases and J by 0 bases, with 10 bases between the two germline ends. CDR1 is MNHEY and CDR2 is SVGAGI in the germline V gene. The CDR3 consists of 16 residues. The CDR3, as DNA: TGTGCCAGCAGTTACTCTAGGGGGGGGAGCACAGATACGCAGTATTTT. Translated, it gives CASSYSRGGSTDTQYF.

The chain has TRBV19 and TRBJ2-5; 10 bases match TRBD2. The V gene's germline CDR1 is LNHDA and CDR2 SQIVND (reference sequence). The CDR3 totals 15 residues. The V gene end was trimmed by 7 bases and the J gene end by 5 bases; junction bases not matched to a gene: 10. The CDR3 DNA reads TGTGCCAGTAAAGCCAGGGAAGCGGGAGGGGAGACCCAGTACTTC. It codes for CASKAREAGGETQYF.

This chain uses TRBV7-3 with TRBJ2-2; 7 nucleotides match TRBD1. The CDR3 spans 14 residues. Germline V gene sequence: CDR1 SGHTA, CDR2 FQGTGA. V dropped 4 bases and J dropped 5; count of bases not matched to a gene: 4. CDR3 nucleotide sequence: TGTGCCAGCAGCTCGACAGGGTGGACCGGGGAGCTGTTTTTT. Amino acid sequence: CASSSTGWTGELFF.

Of note for this clone: Sequence at one end of the junction differs from germline and may be a read error. The rearrangement uses TRBV7-2 and TRBJ1-2, with TRBD1 as a possible D gene (6 bases). The CDR3 totals 16 residues. Germline V gene sequence: CDR1 SGHTA, CDR2 FQGNSA. DNA of the CDR3: TGTGCTAGCATAGGGGGTCGAGGGGAAAGTGGCTATGGCTACACCTTC. Amino acids: CASIGGRGESGYGYTF.